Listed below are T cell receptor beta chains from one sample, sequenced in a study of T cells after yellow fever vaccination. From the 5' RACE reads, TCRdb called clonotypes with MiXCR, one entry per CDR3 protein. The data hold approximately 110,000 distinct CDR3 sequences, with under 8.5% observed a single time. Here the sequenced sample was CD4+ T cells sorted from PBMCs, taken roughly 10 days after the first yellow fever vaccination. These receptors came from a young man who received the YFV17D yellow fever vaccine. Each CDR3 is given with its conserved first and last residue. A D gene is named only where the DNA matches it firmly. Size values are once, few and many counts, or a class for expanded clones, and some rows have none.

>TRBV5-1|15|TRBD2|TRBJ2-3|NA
TGCGCCAGCAGCTTTGTAGCGGGGGGCCCAGATACGCAGTATTTT
CASSFVAGGPDTQYF
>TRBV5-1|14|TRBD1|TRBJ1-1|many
TGCGCCAGCAGCATCGGGACAGTCGGTAGTGAAGCTTTCTTT
CASSIGTVGSEAFF
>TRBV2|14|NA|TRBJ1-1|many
TGTGCCAGCGTTCCACAGGGTTCGGACACTGAAGCTTTCTTT
CASVPQGSDTEAFF
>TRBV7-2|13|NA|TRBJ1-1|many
TGTGCCAGCAGCTTGGAAAGGAACACTGAAGCTTTCTTT
CASSLERNTEAFF
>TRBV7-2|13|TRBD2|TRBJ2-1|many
TGTGCCAGCAGGCGGGGGGGTGGCGATGAGCAGTTCTTC
CASRRGGGDEQFF
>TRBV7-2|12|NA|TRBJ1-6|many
TGTGCCAGCAGCTCGGAGTATTCACCCCTCCACTTT
CASSSEYSPLHF
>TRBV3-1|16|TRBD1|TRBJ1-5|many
TGTGCCAGCAGCCAAACCGGGACAGGGATTCGGCAGCCCCAGCATTTT
CASSQTGTGIRQPQHF
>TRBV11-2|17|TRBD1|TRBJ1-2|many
TGTGCCAGCAGCCGCCAGGGGGGTCAGGGGGCTGGCTATGGCTACACCTTC
CASSRQGGQGAGYGYTF
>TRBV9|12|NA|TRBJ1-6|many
TGTGCCAGCAGCGTAGAAGGTTCACCCCTCCACTTT
CASSVEGSPLHF
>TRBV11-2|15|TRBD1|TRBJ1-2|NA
TGTGCCAGCAGCTTAGATCCTAAGGGGGCCTATGGCTACACCTTC
CASSLDPKGAYGYTF
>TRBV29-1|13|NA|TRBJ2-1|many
TGCAGCGCGGTGGGGACGGGGTACAATGAGCAGTTCTTC
CSAVGTGYNEQFF
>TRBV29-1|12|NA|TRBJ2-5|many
TGCAGCGTGGCCGGGGGTGGTGGGACCCAGTACTTC
CSVAGGGGTQYF
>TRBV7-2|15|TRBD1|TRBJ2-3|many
TGTGCCAGCAGTCCAAATGGACAGGGAGAAGATACGCAGTATTTT
CASSPNGQGEDTQYF
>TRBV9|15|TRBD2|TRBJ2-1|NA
TGTGCCAGCAGCGTAGGGGGAGGGCTCGACAATGAGCAGTTCTTC
CASSVGGGLDNEQFF
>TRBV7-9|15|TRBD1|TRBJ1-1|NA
TGTGGCAGCAGCCGTACCGGGACAGGGCCCGCTGAAGCTTTCTTT
CGSSRTGTGPAEAFF
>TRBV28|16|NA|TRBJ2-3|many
TGTGCCAGCACCCCTCAGGGGGGGTTCGGCACAGATACGCAGTATTTT
CASTPQGGFGTDTQYF
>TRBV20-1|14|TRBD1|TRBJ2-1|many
TGCAGTGCGACCGGGACAGCCGCCTACAATGAGCAGTTCTTC
CSATGTAAYNEQFF
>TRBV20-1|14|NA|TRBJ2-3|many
TGCAGTGGATCGGGGCTCAGGTCCACAGATACGCAGTATTTT
CSGSGLRSTDTQYF
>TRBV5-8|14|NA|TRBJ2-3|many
TGTGCCAGCAGTTCCGGGGTCTACACAGATACGCAGTATTTT
CASSSGVYTDTQYF
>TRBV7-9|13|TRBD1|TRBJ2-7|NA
TGTGCCAGCAGCTTCGACAGGGTCGACGAGCAGTACTTC
CASSFDRVDEQYF
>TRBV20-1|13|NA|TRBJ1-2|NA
TGCAGTGCTAGAGGGACAGAAACCTATGGCTACACCTTC
CSARGTETYGYTF
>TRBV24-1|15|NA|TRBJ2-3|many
TGTGCCACCAGTGGGGGTACGTGGGGCACAGATACGCAGTATTTT
CATSGGTWGTDTQYF
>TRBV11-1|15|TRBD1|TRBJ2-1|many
TGTGCCAGCAGCTATTTCGGGACAGTCTACAATGAGCAGTTCTTC
CASSYFGTVYNEQFF
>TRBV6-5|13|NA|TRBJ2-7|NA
TGTGCCAGCAGCCACTCCCGGTTCTACGAGCAGTACTTC
CASSHSRFYEQYF
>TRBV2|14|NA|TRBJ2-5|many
TGTGCCAGCAGTGAAGTGGGCCAGGGGGAGACCCAGTACTTC
CASSEVGQGETQYF
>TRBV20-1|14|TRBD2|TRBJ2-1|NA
TGCAGTGCTCCCTTAGACGGGGGGTACAATGAGCAGTTCTTC
CSAPLDGGYNEQFF
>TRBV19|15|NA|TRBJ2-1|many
TGTGCCAGTACCCAGAGGGGGACCGCCTACAATGAGCAGTTCTTC
CASTQRGTAYNEQFF
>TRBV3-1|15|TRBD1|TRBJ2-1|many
TGTGCCAGCAGCCCGTCGGGGACAGGGATCCATGAGCAGTTCTTC
CASSPSGTGIHEQFF
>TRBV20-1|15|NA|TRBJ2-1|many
TGCAGTGCTGGGCATCCCGGCAGCTCCTACAATGAGCAGTTCTTC
CSAGHPGSSYNEQFF
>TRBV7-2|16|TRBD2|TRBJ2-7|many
TGTGCCAGCAGCTTACTACCTAGCGCGGGGAGGGACGAGCAGTACTTC
CASSLLPSAGRDEQYF
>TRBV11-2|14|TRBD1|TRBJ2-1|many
TGTGCCAGCAGGCGGGACAGGGGGGGAAATGAGCAGTTCTTC
CASRRDRGGNEQFF
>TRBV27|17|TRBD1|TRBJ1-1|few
TGTGCCAGCAGTCAACGCGGACACGGGACAGGGAGGACTGAAGCTTTCTTT
CASSQRGHGTGRTEAFF
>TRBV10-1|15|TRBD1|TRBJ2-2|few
TGCGCCAGCAGTTCGACAGGGATGAACACCGGGGAGCTGTTTTTT
CASSSTGMNTGELFF
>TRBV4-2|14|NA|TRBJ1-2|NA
TGTGCCAGCAGCCAGGAGACAGCTAACTATGGCTACACCTTC
CASSQETANYGYTF
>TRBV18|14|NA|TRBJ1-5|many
TGTGCCAGCTCACGCGCGAGGGGGAATCAGCCCCAGCATTTT
CASSRARGNQPQHF
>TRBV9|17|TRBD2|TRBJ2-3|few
TGTGCCAGCAGCGCTGCGGTAGCGGGGGACCTCACAGATACGCAGTATTTT
CASSAAVAGDLTDTQYF
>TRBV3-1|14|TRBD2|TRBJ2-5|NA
TGTGCCAGCAGTCCTCGCGGCGGGGGGGCGACCCAGTACTTC
CASSPRGGGATQYF
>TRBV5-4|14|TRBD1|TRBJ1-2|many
TGTGCCAGCAGCTCTACGGACAGGGGTTCCGGCTACACCTTC
CASSSTDRGSGYTF
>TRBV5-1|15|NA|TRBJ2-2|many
TGCGCCAGCAGCTTGGACGCAGGGTACACCGGGGAGCTGTTTTTT
CASSLDAGYTGELFF
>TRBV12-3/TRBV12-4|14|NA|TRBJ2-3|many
TGTGCCAGCAGTCAGGGGACACGGGGAGATACGCAGTATTTT
CASSQGTRGDTQYF
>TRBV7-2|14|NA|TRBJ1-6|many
TGTGCCAGCAGCTTAGAGACAGGCGATTCACCCCTCCACTTT
CASSLETGDSPLHF
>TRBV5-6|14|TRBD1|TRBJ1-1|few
TGTGCCAGCAGCTTTAATGACAGGGGGCTTATGGCTTTCTTT
CASSFNDRGLMAFF
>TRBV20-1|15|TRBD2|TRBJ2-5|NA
TGCAGTGCTAGGGGGACTAGTGGAAACCAAGAGACCCACTACTTC
CSARGTSGNQETHYF
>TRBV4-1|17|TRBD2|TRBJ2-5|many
TGCGCCAGCAGCCAAGAATTCGGTCTAGCGGGGTATAGGACCCAGTACTTC
CASSQEFGLAGYRTQYF
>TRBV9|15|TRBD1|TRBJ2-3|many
TGTGCCAGCAGTTCCGGGACAGGGGTTGGAGATACGCAGTATTTT
CASSSGTGVGDTQYF
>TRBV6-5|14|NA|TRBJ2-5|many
TGTGCCAGCAGTTACTCGAACGGCCTAGAGACCCAGTACTTC
CASSYSNGLETQYF
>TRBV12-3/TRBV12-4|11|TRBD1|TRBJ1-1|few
TGTGCCAGCAGCCGGACAGGGGAAGCTTTCTTT
CASSRTGEAFF
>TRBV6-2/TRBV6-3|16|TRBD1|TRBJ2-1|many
TGTGCCAGCAGTTACAAGCGACAGGGGGCCTACAATGAGCAGTTCTTC
CASSYKRQGAYNEQFF
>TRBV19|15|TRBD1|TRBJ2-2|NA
TGTGCCAGTGGGGGACAGGGAACGAACACCGGGGAGCTGTTTTTT
CASGGQGTNTGELFF
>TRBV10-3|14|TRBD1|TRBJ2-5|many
TGTGCCATCAGCGTCGGACAGGGGGGTGAGACCCAGTACTTC
CAISVGQGGETQYF
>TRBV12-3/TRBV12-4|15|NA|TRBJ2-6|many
TGTGCCAATCGAGGGGCCAACTCTGGGGCCAACGTCCTGACTTTC
CANRGANSGANVLTF